A selection of T cell receptor beta chains follows, all from one sample in a study of metastatic and nonmetastatic thyroid tumors. Using MiXCR, TCRdb reanalyzed the PCR reads. The sample has over 25,000 clones, more than 15% seen once. The sample was blood. These receptors all stem from a female donor with papillary thyroid cancer or a benign thyroid nodule (not recorded which). Some clones in this sample may be carry-over from other donors' samples. Each CDR3 is given with its conserved first and last residue. Each record gives: V gene, J gene, CDR3 protein.

TRBV4-1	TRBJ1-2	CASSLQGGYGYTF
TRBV28	TRBJ2-7	CASLDPGLSYEQYF
TRBV6-1	TRBJ2-3	CASSELVAGAGADTQYF
TRBV6-1	TRBJ2-7	CASSVSGTGGYEQYF
TRBV9	TRBJ1-2	CASSVAQGARRGPYGYTF
TRBV6-1	TRBJ1-4	CASSEGQGSEKLFF
TRBV6-6	TRBJ2-5	CASSYWGGRETQYF
TRBV6-5	TRBJ2-7	CASRFTSSYEQYF
TRBV7-9	TRBJ1-6	CASSLAQGYNSPLHF
TRBV6-1	TRBJ1-2	CASTRDRVYGYTF
TRBV12-3/TRBV12-4	TRBJ2-1	CASSLGRGLYEQFF
TRBV18	TRBJ1-1	CASSPIAITGSGGTEAFF
TRBV6-5	TRBJ2-1	CASSWDRGLASSYNEQFF
TRBV7-3	TRBJ2-7	CASSLGAGQIYEQYF
TRBV5-1	TRBJ1-1	CSSSPMALRNTEAFF
TRBV6-1	TRBJ2-7	CARKGGRTYEQYF
TRBV20-1	TRBJ1-2	CSARQGGSVYTF
TRBV11-2	TRBJ1-1	CASSLGPGGTEAFF
TRBV5-5	TRBJ2-1	CASKYGGALNEQFF
TRBV6-2/TRBV6-3	TRBJ1-2	CASSNQGFGYTF
TRBV28	TRBJ1-1	CASSVRDRGTEAFF
TRBV15	TRBJ2-2	CATSRDRWRREEGSAGELFF
TRBV28	TRBJ1-5	CASSKRTGWYF
TRBV19	TRBJ2-5	CASSPPGSQETQYF
TRBV12-3/TRBV12-4	TRBJ2-7	CASSLWEVVQYF
TRBV2	TRBJ2-3	CASNATVYDTQYF